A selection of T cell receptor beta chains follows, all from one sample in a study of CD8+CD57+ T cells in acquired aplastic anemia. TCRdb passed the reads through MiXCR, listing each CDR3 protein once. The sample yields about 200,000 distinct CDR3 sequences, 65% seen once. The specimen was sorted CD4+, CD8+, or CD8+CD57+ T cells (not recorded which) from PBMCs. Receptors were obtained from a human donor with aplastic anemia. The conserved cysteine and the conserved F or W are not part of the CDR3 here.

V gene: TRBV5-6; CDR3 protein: ASSLGDEKLF
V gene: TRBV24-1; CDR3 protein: ATSDAGTGGHTGELF
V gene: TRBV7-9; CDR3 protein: ASSRSDTQY
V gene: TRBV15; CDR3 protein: ATSRPFPGQGAHYGYT
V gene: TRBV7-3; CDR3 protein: ASSPREAKSNYGYT
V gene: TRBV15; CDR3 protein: ATSSRKGRETQY
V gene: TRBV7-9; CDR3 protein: ASSLVYVDGYT
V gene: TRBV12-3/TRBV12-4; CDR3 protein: ASSTDRGVGDEQF
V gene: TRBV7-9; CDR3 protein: ASSLGRGTGARTEAF
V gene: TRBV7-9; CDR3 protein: ASSLVLRSGTGSSPLH
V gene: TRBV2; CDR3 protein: AGTGRRAAGEQY
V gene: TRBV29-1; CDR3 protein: SVEDLASGSSYEQY
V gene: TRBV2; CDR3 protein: ASSYTAGSHGQETQY
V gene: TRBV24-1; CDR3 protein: ATSDRGVPQH
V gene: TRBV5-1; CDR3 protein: ASSLGTSVEQY
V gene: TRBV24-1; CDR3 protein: ATSLGTNINTDTQY
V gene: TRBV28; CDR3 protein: ASSFRGPLSYEQY
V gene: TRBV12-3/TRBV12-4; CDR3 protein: ASSGGATYEQY
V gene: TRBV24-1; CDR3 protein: ATSQGGPTGTGPDGYGGYT
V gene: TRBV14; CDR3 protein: ASGQVGSGRGCGSPLH
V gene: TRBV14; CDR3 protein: ASSPGGSPLH
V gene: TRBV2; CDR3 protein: ASTLTSGGDFDTQY
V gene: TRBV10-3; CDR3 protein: AISRSGGTDTQY
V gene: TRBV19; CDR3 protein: ASSGLDRGLETQY
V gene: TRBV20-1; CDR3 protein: SARTAPRDEQF
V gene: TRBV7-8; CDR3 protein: ASRALSGGYT
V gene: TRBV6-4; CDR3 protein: ASRLSETQY
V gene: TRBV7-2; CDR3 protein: ASSSAPPGLAYEQY
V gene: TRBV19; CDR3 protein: ASSIPRAGGGQPQH
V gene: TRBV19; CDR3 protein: ATIPRDSPYEQY
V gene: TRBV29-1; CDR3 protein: SGTQAGAYGYT
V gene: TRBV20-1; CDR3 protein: SARDLAGEWADTQY
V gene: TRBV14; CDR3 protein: ASSVRESPGELF
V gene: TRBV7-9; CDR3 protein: ASSFVGGADNEQF
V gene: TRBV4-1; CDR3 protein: ASSQDSGSGYT
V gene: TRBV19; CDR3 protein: ASATGKQETQY
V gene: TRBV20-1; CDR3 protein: SATINSYNSPLH